This T cell receptor beta chain was recovered during a study of healthy donors' naive CD4 and CD8 T cells. A linear amplification protocol produced the TCR libraries from roughly 0.5 ug of total RNA. Each CDR3 protein is one row after TCRdb ran MiXCR on the reads. There are roughly 200,000 distinct CDR3 sequences in the sample; around 74% occur only once, and roughly 2.4% lies in the top ten. The germline V gene encodes CDR1 LNHDA and CDR2 SQIVND (reference sequence). The CDR3 runs 16 residues. The junction had 11 bases not matched to a gene; V was cut back by 8 bases and J by 0 bases. The TCR comes from a pool of human donors in good health; the sample pools cells from several healthy donors. V usage is TRBV19 and J usage is TRBJ2-5, with TRBD2 matching over 8 bases. The sample taken for sequencing was naive CD4+ and CD8+ T cells sorted from blood, pooled from several donors. CDR3 nucleotide sequence: TGTGCCAGTTCCGGCGGGAGGAAGGGGTACCAAGAGACCCAGTACTTC. It specifies CASSGGRKGYQETQYF.